The clone carrying this T cell receptor beta chain was recorded many times. TCRdb re-analyzed the PCR reads using MiXCR. Here the sample spans tens of thousands of clones, about a sixth being singletons. The data originate from a study of metastatic and nonmetastatic thyroid tumors. The entire patient cohort was treatment-naive prior to thyroid surgery. CDR3 length: 14 amino acids. Trimming stripped 0 bases from V and 2 bases from J, with 7 bases between. Per the germline V gene, CDR1 is SGHRS and CDR2 is YFSETQ. The receptor comes from a female donor with papillary thyroid cancer or a benign thyroid nodule (not recorded which). Some clones in this sample may be carry-over from other donors' samples. Sequences were obtained from tumor tissue. The J gene is TRBJ2-3, the V gene TRBV5-1; D gene ambiguous. This CDR3 is CASSLGSYTDTQYF. In DNA form, the CDR3 reads TGCGCCAGCAGCTTGGGGAGTTACACAGATACGCAGTATTTT.